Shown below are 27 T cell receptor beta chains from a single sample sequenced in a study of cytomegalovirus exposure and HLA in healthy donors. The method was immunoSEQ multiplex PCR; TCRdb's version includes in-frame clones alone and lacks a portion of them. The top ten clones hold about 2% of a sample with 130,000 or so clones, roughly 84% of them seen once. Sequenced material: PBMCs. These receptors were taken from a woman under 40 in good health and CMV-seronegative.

The CDR3 is CASSLDTEETQYF. CDR3 sequence (DNA): TGTGCCAGCAGCTTGGACACCGAAGAGACCCAGTACTTC. The gene calls are TRBV7-9 and TRBJ2-5; perhaps TRBD1 as D (5 bases). This CDR3 contains 13 residues. Germline V gives CDR1 SEHNR, CDR2 FQNEAQ (reference sequence). The V end lost 3 bases, the J end lost 3 bases, and 8 bases lay between the germline ends.

The CDR3 DNA follows: TGTGCCAGCAGCCCCCCGGGACTAGCCTACGAGCAGTACTTC. It codes for CASSPPGLAYEQYF. The chain couples TRBV28 to TRBJ2-7; 8 nucleotides agree with TRBD2. Germline CDR1 is MDHEN and CDR2 is SYDVKM. Unmatched junction bases numbered 6, after V lost 6 bases and J lost 2 bases. This CDR3 is built from 14 residues.

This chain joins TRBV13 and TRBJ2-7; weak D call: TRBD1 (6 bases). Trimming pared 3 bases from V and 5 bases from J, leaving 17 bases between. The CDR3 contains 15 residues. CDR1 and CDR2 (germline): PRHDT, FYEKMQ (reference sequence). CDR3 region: CASSFSDRIGNEQYF. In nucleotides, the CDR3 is TGTGCCAGCAGCTTCTCCGACAGGATAGGGAACGAGCAGTACTTC. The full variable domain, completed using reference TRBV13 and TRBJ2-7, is AAGVIQSPRHLIKEKRETATLKCYPIPRHDTVYWYQQGPGQDPQFLISFYEKMQSDKGSIPDRFSAQQFSDYHSELNMSSLELGDSALYFCASSFSDRIGNEQYFGPGTRLTVT.

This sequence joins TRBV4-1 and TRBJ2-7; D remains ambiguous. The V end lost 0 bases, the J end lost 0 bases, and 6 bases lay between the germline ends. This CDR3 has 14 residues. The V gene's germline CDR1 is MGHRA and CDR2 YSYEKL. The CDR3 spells CASSQDSYSYEQYF. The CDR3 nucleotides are TGCGCCAGCAGCCAAGACAGTTACTCCTACGAGCAGTACTTC.

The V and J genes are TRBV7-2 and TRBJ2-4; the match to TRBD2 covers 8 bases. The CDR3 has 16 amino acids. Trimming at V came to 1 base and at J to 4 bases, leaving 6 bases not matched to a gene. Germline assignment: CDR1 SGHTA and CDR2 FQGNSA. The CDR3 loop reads CASSLGRQRGKNIQYF. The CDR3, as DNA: TGTGCCAGCAGCTTAGGGCGGCAGCGGGGGAAAAACATTCAGTACTTC.

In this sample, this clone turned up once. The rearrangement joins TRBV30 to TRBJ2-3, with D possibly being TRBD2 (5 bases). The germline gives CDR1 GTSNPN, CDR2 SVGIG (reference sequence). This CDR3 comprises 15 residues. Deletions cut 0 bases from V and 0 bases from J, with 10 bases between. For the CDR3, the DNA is TGTGCCTGGAGTGTAGGAGCGGTAAGCACAGATACGCAGTATTTT. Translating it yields CAWSVGAVSTDTQYF.

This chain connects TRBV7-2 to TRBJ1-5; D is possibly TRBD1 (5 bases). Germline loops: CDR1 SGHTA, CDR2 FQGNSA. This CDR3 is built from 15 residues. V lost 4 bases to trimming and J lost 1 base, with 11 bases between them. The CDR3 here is CASSSQKGSNQPQHF. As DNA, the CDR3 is TGTGCCAGCAGCTCCCAAAAGGGGAGCAATCAGCCCCAGCATTTT. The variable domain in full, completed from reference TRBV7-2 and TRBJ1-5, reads GAGVSQSPSNKVTEKGKDVELRCDPISGHTALYWYRQSLGQGLEFLIYFQGNSAPDKSGLPSDRFSAERTGGSVSTLTIQRTQQEDSAVYLCASSSQKGSNQPQHFGDGTRLSIL.

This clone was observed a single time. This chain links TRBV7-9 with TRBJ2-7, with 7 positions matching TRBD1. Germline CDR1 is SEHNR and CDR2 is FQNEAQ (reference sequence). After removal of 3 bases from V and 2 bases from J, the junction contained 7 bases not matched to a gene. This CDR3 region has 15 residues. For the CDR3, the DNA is TGTGCCAGCAGCTTTTGGAGCACAGGGGCCTACGAGCAGTACTTC. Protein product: CASSFWSTGAYEQYF.

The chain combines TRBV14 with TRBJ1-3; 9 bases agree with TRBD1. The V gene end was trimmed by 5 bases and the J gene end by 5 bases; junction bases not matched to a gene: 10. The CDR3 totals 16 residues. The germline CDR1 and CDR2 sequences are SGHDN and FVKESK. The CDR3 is CASSTGGGGSRNTIYF. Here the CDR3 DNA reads TGTGCCAGCAGCACAGGGGGCGGCGGATCGAGAAACACCATATATTTT.

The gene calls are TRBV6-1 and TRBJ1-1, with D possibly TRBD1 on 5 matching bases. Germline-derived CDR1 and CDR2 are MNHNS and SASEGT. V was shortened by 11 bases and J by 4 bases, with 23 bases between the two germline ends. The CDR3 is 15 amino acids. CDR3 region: CAVGAGSTSGTEAFF. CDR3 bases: TGTGCCGTAGGGGCAGGGTCAACCTCGGGCACTGAAGCTTTCTTT.

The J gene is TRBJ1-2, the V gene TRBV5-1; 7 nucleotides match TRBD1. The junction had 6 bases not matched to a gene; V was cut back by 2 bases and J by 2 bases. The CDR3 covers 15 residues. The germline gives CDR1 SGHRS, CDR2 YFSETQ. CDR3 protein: CASSLPGQQNYGYTF. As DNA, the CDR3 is TGCGCCAGCAGCTTACCGGGACAGCAAAACTATGGCTACACCTTC.

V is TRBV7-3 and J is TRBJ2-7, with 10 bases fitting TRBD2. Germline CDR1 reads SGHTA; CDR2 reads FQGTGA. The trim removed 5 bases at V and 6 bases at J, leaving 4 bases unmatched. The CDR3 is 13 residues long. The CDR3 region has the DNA TGTGCCAGCAGCCCTAGCGGGGGCTTCGAGCAGTACTTC. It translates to CASSPSGGFEQYF. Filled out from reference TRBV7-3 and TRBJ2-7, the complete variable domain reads GAGVSQTPSNKVTEKGKYVELRCDPISGHTALYWYRQSLGQGPEFLIYFQGTGAADDSGLPNDRFFAVRPEGSVSTLKIQRTERGDSAVYLCASSPSGGFEQYFGPGTRLTVT.

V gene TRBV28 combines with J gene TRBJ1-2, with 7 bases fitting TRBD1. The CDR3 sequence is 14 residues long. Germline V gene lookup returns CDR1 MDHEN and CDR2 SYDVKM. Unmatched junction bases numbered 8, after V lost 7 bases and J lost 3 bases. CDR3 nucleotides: TGTGCCAGCACCCCGGGAGGGGGCGACTATGGCTACACCTTC. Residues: CASTPGGGDYGYTF.

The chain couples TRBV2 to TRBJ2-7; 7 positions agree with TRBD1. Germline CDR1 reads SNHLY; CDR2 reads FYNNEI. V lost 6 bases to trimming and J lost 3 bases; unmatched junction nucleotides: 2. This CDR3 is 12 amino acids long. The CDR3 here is CASRGTVYEQYF. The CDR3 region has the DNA TGTGCCAGCAGAGGGACAGTCTACGAGCAGTACTTC.

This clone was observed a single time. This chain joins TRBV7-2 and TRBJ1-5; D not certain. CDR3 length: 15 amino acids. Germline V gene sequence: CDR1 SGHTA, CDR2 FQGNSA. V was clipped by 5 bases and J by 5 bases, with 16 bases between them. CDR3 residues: CASSAEAVTYQPQHF. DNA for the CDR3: TGTGCCAGCAGCGCCGAGGCGGTAACCTATCAGCCCCAGCATTTT. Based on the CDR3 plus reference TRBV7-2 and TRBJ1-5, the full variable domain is GAGVSQSPSNKVTEKGKDVELRCDPISGHTALYWYRQSLGQGLEFLIYFQGNSAPDKSGLPSDRFSAERTGGSVSTLTIQRTQQEDSAVYLCASSAEAVTYQPQHFGDGTRLSIL.

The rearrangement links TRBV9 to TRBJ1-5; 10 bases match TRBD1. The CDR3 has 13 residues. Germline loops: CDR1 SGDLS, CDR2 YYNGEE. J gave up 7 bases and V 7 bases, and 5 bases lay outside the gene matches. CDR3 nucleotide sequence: TGTGCCAGCGCGAGGGGACAGGGGCAGCCCCAGCATTTT. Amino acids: CASARGQGQPQHF.

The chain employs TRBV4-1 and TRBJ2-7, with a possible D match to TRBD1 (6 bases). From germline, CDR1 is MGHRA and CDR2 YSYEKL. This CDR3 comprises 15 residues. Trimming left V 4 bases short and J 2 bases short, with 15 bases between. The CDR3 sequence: CASSPLKGGAYEQYF. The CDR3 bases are TGCGCCAGCAGCCCTCTGAAAGGGGGTGCCTACGAGCAGTACTTC.

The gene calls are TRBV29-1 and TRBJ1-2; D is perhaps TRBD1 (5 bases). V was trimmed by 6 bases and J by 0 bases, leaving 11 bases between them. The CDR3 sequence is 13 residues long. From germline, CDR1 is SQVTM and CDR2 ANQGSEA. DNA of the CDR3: TGCAGCGTGGGGGGGGACGCTAACTATGGCTACACCTTC. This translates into CSVGGDANYGYTF.

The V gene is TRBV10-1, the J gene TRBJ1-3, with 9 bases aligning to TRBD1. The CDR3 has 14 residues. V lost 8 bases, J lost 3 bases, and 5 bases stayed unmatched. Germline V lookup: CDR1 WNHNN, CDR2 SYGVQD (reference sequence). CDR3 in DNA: TGCGCCAGCCCACAGGGGGCGGTTGGAAACACCATATATTTT. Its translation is CASPQGAVGNTIYF.

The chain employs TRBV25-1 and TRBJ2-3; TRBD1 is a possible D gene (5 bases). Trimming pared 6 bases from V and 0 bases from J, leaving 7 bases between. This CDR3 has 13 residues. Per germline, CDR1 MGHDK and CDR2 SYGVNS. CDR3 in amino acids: CASRQASTDTQYF. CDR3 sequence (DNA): TGTGCCAGCAGACAGGCCAGCACAGATACGCAGTATTTT.

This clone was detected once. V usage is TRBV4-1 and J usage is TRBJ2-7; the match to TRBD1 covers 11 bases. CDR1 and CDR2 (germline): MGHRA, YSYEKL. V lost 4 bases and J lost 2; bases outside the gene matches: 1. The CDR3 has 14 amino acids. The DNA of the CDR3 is TGCGCCAGCAGCCCGGGACAGGGGGCCTACGAGCAGTACTTC. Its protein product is CASSPGQGAYEQYF.

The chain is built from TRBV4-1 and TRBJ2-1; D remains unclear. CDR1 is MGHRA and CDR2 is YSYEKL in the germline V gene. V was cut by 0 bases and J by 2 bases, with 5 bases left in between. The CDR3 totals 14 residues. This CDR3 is CASSQDNTYNEQFF. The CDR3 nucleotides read TGCGCCAGCAGCCAAGATAATACCTACAATGAGCAGTTCTTC.

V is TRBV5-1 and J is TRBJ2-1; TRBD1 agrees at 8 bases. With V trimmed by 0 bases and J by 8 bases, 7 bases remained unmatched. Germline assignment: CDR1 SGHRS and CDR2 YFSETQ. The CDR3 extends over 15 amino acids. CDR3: CASSLDRGMRDEQFF. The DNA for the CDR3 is TGCGCCAGCAGCTTGGACAGGGGGATGAGGGATGAGCAGTTCTTC.

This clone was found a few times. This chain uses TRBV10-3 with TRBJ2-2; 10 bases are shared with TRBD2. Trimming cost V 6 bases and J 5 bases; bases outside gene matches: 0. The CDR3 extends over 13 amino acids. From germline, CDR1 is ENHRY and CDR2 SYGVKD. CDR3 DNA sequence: TGTGCCATCAGAGCGGGGGGGACCGGGGAGCTGTTTTTT. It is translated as CAIRAGGTGELFF.

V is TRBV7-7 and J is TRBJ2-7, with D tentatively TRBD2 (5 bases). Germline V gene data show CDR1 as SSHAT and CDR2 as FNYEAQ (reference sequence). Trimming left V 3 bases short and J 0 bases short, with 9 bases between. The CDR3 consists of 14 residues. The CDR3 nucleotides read TGTGCCAGCAGCTTGGATGGGAGCTCCTACGAGCAGTACTTC. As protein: CASSLDGSSYEQYF.

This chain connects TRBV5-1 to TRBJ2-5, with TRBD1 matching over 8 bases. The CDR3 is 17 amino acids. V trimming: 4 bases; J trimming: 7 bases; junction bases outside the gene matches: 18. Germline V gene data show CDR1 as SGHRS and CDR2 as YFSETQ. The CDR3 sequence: CASSMDRVRASDRTQYF. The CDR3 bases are TGCGCCAGCAGCATGGACAGGGTGCGCGCAAGCGATCGGACCCAGTACTTC. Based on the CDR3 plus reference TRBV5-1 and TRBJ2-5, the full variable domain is KAGVTQTPRYLIKTRGQQVTLSCSPISGHRSVSWYQQTPGQGLQFLFEYFSETQRNKGNFPGRFSGRQFSNSRSEMNVSTLELGDSALYLCASSMDRVRASDRTQYFGPGTRLLVL.

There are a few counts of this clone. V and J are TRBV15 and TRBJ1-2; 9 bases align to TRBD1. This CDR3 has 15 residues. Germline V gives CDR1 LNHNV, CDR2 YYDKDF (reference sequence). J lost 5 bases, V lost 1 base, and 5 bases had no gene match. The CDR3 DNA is TGTGCCACCAGCAGAGGACAGGGGGATCGGTATGGCTACACCTTC. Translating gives CATSRGQGDRYGYTF.